The 22 T cell receptor beta chains below come from one sample, sequenced in a study of blood T cells in healthy people across ages. Using a J-beta primer mix together with a sample-barcoded 5' primer, a second PCR was run for about 6 to 12 cycles. From the 5' RACE reads, TCRdb called clonotypes with MiXCR, one entry per CDR3 protein. The sample has around 800,000 distinct CDR3 sequences; around two thirds are singletons. Source material: blood. The receptors were sampled from a man between 25 and 39 years old in good health.

The J gene is TRBJ2-1, the V gene TRBV4-2; TRBD2 matches at 11 bases. Per the germline V gene, CDR1 is LGHNA and CDR2 is YNFKEQ. J gave up 7 bases and V 5 bases, and 4 bases lay outside the gene matches. The CDR3 has 14 residues. The CDR3 here is CASSVTSGVNEQFF. For the CDR3, the DNA is TGTGCCAGCAGCGTGACTAGCGGGGTGAATGAGCAGTTCTTC.

This clonotype has just a few counts. The chain combines TRBV27 with TRBJ2-7, with D unresolved. The V end was cut by 0 bases, the J end by 4 bases, with 10 bases between. This CDR3 is built from 14 residues. CDR1 is MNHEY and CDR2 is SMNVEV in the germline V gene (reference sequence). The CDR3 DNA follows: TGTGCCAGCAGTTTATCGTTCTTTGGGTACGAGCAGTACTTC. This encodes CASSLSFFGYEQYF.

The chain joins TRBV3-1 to TRBJ2-7; the D is unclear. This CDR3 spans 15 amino acids. V was shortened by 1 base and J by 0 bases, with 10 bases between the two germline ends. From germline, CDR1 is LGHDT and CDR2 YNNKEL (reference sequence). In DNA form, the CDR3 reads TGTGCCAGCAGCCAAGGGACCCTAAGCTCCTACGAGCAGTACTTC. This encodes CASSQGTLSSYEQYF.

Only a few counts were recorded for this clonotype. This rearrangement joins TRBV11-2 to TRBJ2-4; maybe TRBD2 (5 bases). The J call may be incorrect, as the DNA end agrees better with TRBJ2-5. This CDR3 has 14 residues. CDR1 and CDR2 from the germline V gene are SGHAT and FQNNGV. CDR3 sequence reads: CASSLPVVGKTQYF. In nucleotides, the CDR3 is TGTGCCAGCAGCCTGCCGGTTGTCGGGAAGACCCAGTACTTC.

The chain links TRBV9 to TRBJ2-4; TRBD1 aligns across 9 bases. Germline V gene lookup returns CDR1 SGDLS and CDR2 YYNGEE. The length of the CDR3 is 16 residues. The J segment lost 4 bases and the V segment lost 3 bases, leaving 8 bases of the junction unmatched. DNA for the CDR3: TGTGCCAGCAGCGCAGAAACCGGGACAGGGAAAAACATTCAGTACTTC. Translation: CASSAETGTGKNIQYF. The entire variable domain, with the rest obtained from reference TRBV9 and TRBJ2-4, is as follows: DSGVTQTPKHLITATGQRVTLRCSPRSGDLSVYWYQQSLDQGLQFLIQYYNGEERAKGNILERFSAQQFPDLHSELNLSSLELGDSALYFCASSAETGTGKNIQYFGAGTRLSVL.

The J gene is TRBJ2-7, the V gene TRBV7-2; the match to TRBD2 covers 15 bases. CDR1 is SGHTA and CDR2 is FQGNSA in the germline V gene. Losses at the gene ends were 0 bases for V and 2 bases for J; bases not matched to a gene: 5. The CDR3 covers 18 residues. Written as DNA, the CDR3 is TGTGCCAGCAGCTTAGCTGGGACTAGCGGGGGGCCGACCTACGAGCAGTACTTC. It yields the protein CASSLAGTSGGPTYEQYF.

The chain has TRBV28 and TRBJ1-2; 10 bases match TRBD1. This CDR3 has 17 residues. With 7 bases clipped from V and 0 bases from J, the junction kept 11 bases outside the gene matches. The germline V gene has CDR1 MDHEN and CDR2 SYDVKM. CDR3 bases: TGTGCCAGCATAAGGATTCGGGACAGGGGCACTAACTATGGCTACACCTTC. Translating gives CASIRIRDRGTNYGYTF.

This clonotype was seen a handful of times. V is TRBV11-2 and J is TRBJ2-1, with 9 bases matching TRBD2. V dropped 3 bases and J dropped 0; count of bases not matched to a gene: 0. Germline CDR1 and CDR2: SGHAT and FQNNGV. This CDR3 region has 15 residues. As DNA, the CDR3 is TGTGCCAGCAGCTTTAGCGGGAGCTCCTACAATGAGCAGTTCTTC. Its translation is CASSFSGSSYNEQFF.

V usage is TRBV4-3 and J usage is TRBJ1-4, with D tentatively TRBD1 (5 bases). The V gene's germline CDR1 is LGHNA and CDR2 YSLEER. CDR3 length: 15 residues. The V and J ends lost 0 bases and 0 bases respectively, with 5 bases between them. CDR3 sequence (DNA): TGCGCCAGCAGCCAAGAGGGGGCAACTAATGAAAAACTGTTTTTT. It translates to CASSQEGATNEKLFF.

V and J are TRBV20-1 and TRBJ2-1, with 13 bases that match TRBD2. This CDR3 is 15 amino acids long. Trimming at V came to 5 bases and at J to 7 bases, leaving 8 bases not matched to a gene. In germline, CDR1 is DFQATT, CDR2 SNEGSKA (reference sequence). The CDR3 sequence is CSARTSGGASNEQFF. DNA of the CDR3: TGCAGTGCTCGTACTAGCGGGGGGGCTAGTAATGAGCAGTTCTTC.

This clonotype was seen a few times. The chain combines TRBV6-2 or TRBV6-3 with TRBJ2-4, with 10 bases that match TRBD1. The CDR3 has 20 residues. The germline CDR1 and CDR2 sequences are MNHEY and SVGEGT. Trimming cost V 4 bases and J 0 bases; bases outside gene matches: 15. The CDR3 protein is CASSWSPGQGTEIAKNIQYF. DNA of the CDR3: TGTGCCAGCAGTTGGTCCCCGGGACAGGGGACCGAAATAGCCAAAAACATTCAGTACTTC.

This rearrangement joins TRBV12-3 or TRBV12-4 to TRBJ2-3; D is perhaps TRBD1 or TRBD2 (5 bases each). Trimming stripped 7 bases from V and 2 bases from J, with 16 bases between. The CDR3 runs 15 residues. This chain's CDR3 is CASMETRGNTDTQYF. The CDR3 DNA sequence: TGTGCCAGCATGGAAACACGGGGCAACACAGATACGCAGTATTTT.

The chain links TRBV3-1 to TRBJ1-6, with TRBD1 as a possible D gene (5 bases). In germline, CDR1 is LGHDT, CDR2 YNNKEL (reference sequence). Trimming stripped 3 bases from V and 7 bases from J, with 13 bases between. There are 15 residues in the CDR3. The CDR3 loop is CASSQKGFSNSPLHF. The CDR3 nucleotides are TGTGCCAGCAGCCAGAAGGGGTTTTCAAATTCACCCCTCCACTTT.

This sequence joins TRBV20-1 and TRBJ2-4; D perhaps matches TRBD1 (5 bases). Gene TRBJ2-7 matches the end of the DNA better, so the J call may be wrong. Germline V CDR1 and CDR2: DFQATT, SNEGSKA (reference sequence). The CDR3 runs 13 residues. The CDR3 region has the DNA TGCAGTGCTAGAGATCCAGGGAACCACGAGCAGTACTTC. Its protein is CSARDPGNHEQYF.

The chain links TRBV6-5 to TRBJ2-7, with D unresolved. The ends were cut back, 7 bases at V and 5 bases at J, with 12 bases in the middle. The CDR3 length is 12 residues. The V gene's germline CDR1 is MNHEY and CDR2 SVGAGI. Here the CDR3 DNA reads TGTGCCAGCAAAGTGGGCCCCCACGAGCAGTACTTC. Translated, it gives CASKVGPHEQYF.

The CDR3 loop is CASSYSQTSSEQFF. The CDR3, as DNA: TGTGCCAGCAGTTACTCTCAGACTAGCTCTGAGCAGTTCTTC. The chain employs TRBV6-5 and TRBJ2-1; 7 bases fit TRBD2. The CDR3 extends over 14 amino acids. Trimming removed 0 bases from V and 9 bases from J; junction bases left unmatched: 5. CDR1 MNHEY and CDR2 SVGAGI come from the germline V gene.

The chain uses TRBV4-3 and TRBJ2-2; possible D gene TRBD2, 5 bases. This CDR3 contains 17 residues. V was trimmed by 2 bases and J by 4 bases, leaving 17 bases between them. Germline CDR1 LGHNA, CDR2 YSLEER. The CDR3: CASSQRVPGSSTGELFF. CDR3 bases: TGCGCCAGCAGCCAACGGGTGCCGGGGAGTTCCACCGGGGAGCTGTTTTTT.

The genes are TRBV4-3 and TRBJ1-2; D gene ambiguous. Germline V gene sequence: CDR1 LGHNA, CDR2 YSLEER. V was pared by 1 base and J by 5 bases, with 8 bases between. This CDR3 spans 13 amino acids. The CDR3 loop reads CASSQAGHYGYTF. CDR3 in DNA: TGCGCCAGCAGCCAAGCCGGGCATTATGGCTACACCTTC.

The chain carries TRBV10-3 and TRBJ2-5, with D possibly being TRBD2 (7 bases). The CDR3 has 15 residues. Trimming removed 6 bases at V and 0 bases at J, with 14 bases between. The V gene's germline CDR1 is ENHRY and CDR2 SYGVKD. CDR3 region: CAISPEGGDQETQYF. Written as DNA, the CDR3 is TGTGCCATCAGCCCTGAGGGGGGGGACCAAGAGACCCAGTACTTC.

The chain uses TRBV20-1 and TRBJ2-4; 12 positions match TRBD1. The closer fit of TRBJ2-5 to the DNA end suggests the J call may be wrong. The CDR3 runs 14 residues. Per the germline V gene, CDR1 is DFQATT and CDR2 is SNEGSKA (reference sequence). The CDR3 nucleotides are TGCAGTGCAAACCGGGACAGGGGGCAGGAGACCCAGTACTTC. Protein sequence: CSANRDRGQETQYF.

The chain recombines TRBV4-3 with TRBJ1-4; D call uncertain. The germline V gene has CDR1 LGHNA and CDR2 YSLEER. This CDR3 has 17 residues. The ends were cut back, 0 bases at V and 5 bases at J, with 16 bases in the middle. CDR3 nucleotide sequence: TGCGCCAGCAGCCAAGACCCGATAAGGGTTGGAAATGAAAAACTGTTTTTT. Its translation is CASSQDPIRVGNEKLFF.

This chain joins TRBV10-3 and TRBJ2-5; no clear D gene. The CDR3 sequence is 13 residues long. The V end lost 2 bases, the J end lost 2 bases, and 6 bases lay between the germline ends. Per the germline V gene, CDR1 is ENHRY and CDR2 is SYGVKD. Written as DNA, the CDR3 is TGTGCCATCAGTGAGAAGGGACAAGAGACCCAGTACTTC. Translation gives CAISEKGQETQYF.